The clone carrying this T cell receptor (beta chain) was counted at least ten times. The sample belongs to a study of metastatic and nonmetastatic thyroid tumors. Authors' methods: To classify distant metastasis in papillary thyroid cancer, a model was built from CDR3 differences across clinicopathological groups. Through MiXCR, TCRdb re-clonotyped the PCR reads. TCRdb assigned the V and J calls; the authors' analysis was not used. This sample has about 64,000 clones, with just over 4% found just once. Deletions cut 5 bases from V and 6 bases from J, with 14 bases between. This CDR3 has 14 amino acids. Germline loops: CDR1 SEHNR, CDR2 FQNEAQ (reference sequence). Thyroid surgery was preceded by no treatment in any patient.

This receptor was taken from a female donor with papillary thyroid cancer or a benign thyroid nodule (not recorded which). Some clones in this sample may be carry-over from other donors' samples. The chain is built from TRBV7-9 and TRBJ1-5; no clear D. Sequencing input: blood. The CDR3 nucleotides are TGTGCCAGCAGCAAGGGTGGTGGATCTCAGCCCCAGCATTTT. It codes for CASSKGGGSQPQHF.